This TCR beta chain was sequenced for a study of identical twins. V shed 3 bases and J shed 2 bases, with 10 bases lying between them. CDR3 size: 15 residues. Germline values: CDR1 KGHDR, CDR2 SFDVKD. A remark on this clonotype: Its target is unknown.

General observations from the study: Twins shared out-of-frame alpha sequences with excess low generation probability.

MiXCR, applied by TCRdb to the 5' RACE reads, yields one record per CDR3 protein. The sample has a few hundred thousand distinct CDR3 sequences, roughly 9% seen once; the top ten hold about 9.1%. Input material: naive T cells sorted from blood. This chain links TRBV24-1 with TRBJ2-1; D not resolved. The origin of this receptor is a woman aged 45-65 years in good health. CDR3 coding DNA: TGTGCCACCAGTGATACGTTGGGTACCTACAATGAGCAGTTCTTC. Its protein product is CATSDTLGTYNEQFF.